The T cell receptor beta chain under discussion was sequenced for a study of Graves' ophthalmopathy and Graves' hyperthyroidism. General study points: Distinction of ophthalmopathy from stable hyperthyroidism by a 13-signature model reached roughly 87% sensitivity and roughly 78% specificity.

The germline CDR1 and CDR2 sequences are SGHDT and YYEEEE. This CDR3 has 17 residues. V lost 4 bases, J lost 2 bases, and 11 bases stayed unmatched. TCR beta CDR3 regions were amplified from RNA transcripts. HTBI primers primed a first-round RT-PCR, and a second-round multiplex PCR followed. TCRdb passed the multiplex PCR reads through MiXCR, listing each CDR3 protein once. The sample consists of 260,000 or so distinct CDR3 sequences, about 47% of them appearing once. A word on this clonotype: Its matching antigen is unknown.

This TCR derives from an adult man with Graves' ophthalmopathy. Source material: peripheral blood. The chain recombines TRBV5-6 with TRBJ1-3; 8 bases are a match to TRBD1. CDR3 sequence: CASSPGFRTGPGNTIYF. DNA for the CDR3: TGTGCCAGCAGCCCTGGTTTTCGGACAGGGCCTGGAAACACCATATATTTT. Full variable domain (rest looked up from reference TRBV5-6 and TRBJ1-3): DAGVTQSPTHLIKTRGQQVTLRCSPKSGHDTVSWYQQALGQGPQFIFQYYEEEERQRGNFPDRFSGHQFPNYSSELNVNALLLGDSALYLCASSPGFRTGPGNTIYFGEGSWLTVV.